A selection of T cell receptor beta chains follows, all from one sample in a study of cytomegalovirus exposure and HLA in healthy donors. Profiled with immunoSEQ multiplex PCR; TCRdb holds only in-frame clones, not every one. The sample lists about 140,000 clones; approximately 80% were seen once. Sequences were obtained from PBMCs. Receptors originate from a middle-aged man in good health and CMV-seronegative. The CDR3 runs from the conserved cysteine through the conserved F or W. Each record gives: J gene, clone size, D gene, CDR3 length, V gene, CDR3 DNA, CDR3 protein. D genes are given only for firm matches. Clone size is shown for a subset of rows, as once, few, many or a class of expanded clone.

TRBJ2-5 - - 13 TRBV4-1 TGCGCCAGCAGCCAAGTTCTAGAAGAGACCCAGTACTTC CASSQVLEETQYF
TRBJ1-2 - - 18 TRBV7-2 TGTGCCAGCAGCCCCTCGGGGGGGTCGGGAAACCTAAACTATGGCTACACCTTC CASSPSGGSGNLNYGYTF
TRBJ1-1 - - 14 TRBV19 TGTGCCAGTAGTATCCAGGGGACGAACACTGAAGCTTTCTTT CASSIQGTNTEAFF
TRBJ2-7 - - 15 TRBV9 TGTGCCAGCAGCGTAGGATCCCAGGCAGGCTACGAGCAGTACTTC CASSVGSQAGYEQYF
TRBJ2-7 - - 15 TRBV15 TGTGCCACCAGCAGGGATTCCTCAGGGGGGTTCGAGCAGTACTTC CATSRDSSGGFEQYF
TRBJ2-5 - - 17 TRBV7-9 TGTTCCAGCAGCTTATGGGCGGGCAGGTCTTTTGTGGAGACCCAGTACTTC CSSSLWAGRSFVETQYF
TRBJ2-1 - - 15 TRBV5-4 TGTGCCAGCAGCTTAGTGGTTAGCTCCTACAATGAGCAGTTCTTC CASSLVVSSYNEQFF
TRBJ2-2 - - 15 TRBV6-5 TGTGCCAGCAGATTGTACAGGGAGAACACCGGGGAGCTGTTTTTT CASRLYRENTGELFF
TRBJ1-6 - - 19 TRBV21-1 TGTGCCAGCAGCAAAGCGTTGCTGGGACAGGGGTACTATAATTCACCCCTCCACTTT CASSKALLGQGYYNSPLHF
TRBJ2-1 - TRBD1 16 TRBV9 TGTGCCAGCAGCGTAACCCCCGGGACAGCAGACAATGAGCAGTTCTTC CASSVTPGTADNEQFF
TRBJ1-1 - - 14 TRBV28 TGTGCCAGCAGCCGTCCAACAGGGATCGCTGAAGCTTTCTTT CASSRPTGIAEAFF
TRBJ2-7 - TRBD2 17 TRBV6-1 TGTGCCAGCAGTGAAGCCCGATCTAGCGGGAGCTCCTACGAGCAGTACTTC CASSEARSSGSSYEQYF
TRBJ1-5 - TRBD1 17 TRBV2 TGTGCCAGCAGTGAAAAGGGACAGGGATATAGCAATCAGCCCCAGCATTTT CASSEKGQGYSNQPQHF
TRBJ2-2 few TRBD2 15 TRBV7-8 TGTGCCAGCAGCTTATTCGGGGGGGAAGGCGGGGAGCTGTTTTTT CASSLFGGEGGELFF
TRBJ2-2 - - 14 TRBV19 TGTGCCAGTAGTATAACAGGATTCACCGGGGAGCTGTTTTTT CASSITGFTGELFF
TRBJ2-1 - TRBD1 16 TRBV27 TGTGCCAGCAGTGGATCAGGGGGAAGCTCCTACAATGAGCAGTTCTTC CASSGSGGSSYNEQFF
TRBJ1-1 many - 14 TRBV6-4 TGTGCCAGCAGTGACGGTGAGGAGGGGACTGAAGCTTTCTTT CASSDGEEGTEAFF
TRBJ2-3 - TRBD2 14 TRBV9 TGTGCCAGCAGCGGTGGGACTAGCGGGGGGACGCAGTATTTT CASSGGTSGGTQYF
TRBJ2-3 - - 17 TRBV4-2 TGTGCCAGCAGCCAAGAAACGTCGAGCGGTATCACAGATACGCAGTATTTT CASSQETSSGITDTQYF
TRBJ1-5 - - 19 TRBV19 TGTGCCAGTAGTATAGAAGAAGGTCGGGTGGGTGATCGCAATCAGCCCCAGCATTTT CASSIEEGRVGDRNQPQHF
TRBJ2-1 - TRBD2 16 TRBV28 TGTGCCAGCGCGGCGGAGGGTAGCGGGGTATACAATGAGCAGTTCTTC CASAAEGSGVYNEQFF
TRBJ2-7 - TRBD1 14 TRBV27 TGTGCCAGCAGTATGACAGGGAATGGGTACGAGCAGTACTTC CASSMTGNGYEQYF
TRBJ2-2 - - 15 TRBV7-6 TGTGCCAGCAGCCCGTTTGGGACTCAGGGCGGGGAGCTGTTTTTT CASSPFGTQGGELFF
TRBJ2-2 - TRBD2 13 TRBV7-9 TGTGCCAGCACGGGAGGGGTCACCGGGGAGCTGTTTTTT CASTGGVTGELFF
TRBJ2-7 - TRBD2 16 TRBV28 TGTGCCAGCAGCCTTGGACTAGCGGGGGGGACCTACGAGCAGTACTTC CASSLGLAGGTYEQYF
TRBJ2-5 - TRBD2 14 TRBV19 TGTGCCAGTAGGGGACTAGCGGGAGAAGAGACCCAGTACTTC CASRGLAGEETQYF
TRBJ1-4 - - 14 TRBV27 TGTGCCAGCAGTTTACTGGGGGGGGATGAAAAACTGTTTTTT CASSLLGGDEKLFF
TRBJ2-1 - TRBD1 13 TRBV7-3 TGTGCCAGCAGCTTAGGGGACAGGGAATTTTTGTTCTTC CASSLGDREFLFF
TRBJ1-6 once TRBD1 16 TRBV4-1 TGCGCCAGCAGCCAGAGACAGGGGCGTTTAAATTCACCCCTCCACTTT CASSQRQGRLNSPLHF
TRBJ2-7 - - 16 TRBV4-1 TGCGCCAGCAGCCAAGAAACAGAAGGGAGATTCTACGAGCAGTACTTC CASSQETEGRFYEQYF
TRBJ1-1 - - 15 TRBV6-5 TGTGCCAGCAGTTACCACGGTGTCATGAACACTGAAGCTTTCTTT CASSYHGVMNTEAFF
TRBJ1-5 - TRBD1 19 TRBV29-1 TGCAGCGTTGAAGCCGGGACAGGGGGCCTTACCCCTCGGAATCAGCCCCAGCATTTT CSVEAGTGGLTPRNQPQHF
TRBJ2-5 few TRBD1 15 TRBV11-2 TGTGCCAGCAGCCCTCGGCGACAGGGTGCGGAGACCCAGTACTTC CASSPRRQGAETQYF
TRBJ2-7 - TRBD1 15 TRBV18 TGTGCCAGCTCACTTGGGACAGGGGGGTCCTACGAGCAGTACTTC CASSLGTGGSYEQYF
TRBJ2-7 few TRBD2 15 TRBV4-1 TGCGCCAGCAGCGAAGGACTAGCGGGGGCCCACGAGCAGTACTTC CASSEGLAGAHEQYF
TRBJ2-7 - - 15 TRBV4-2 TGTGCCAGCAGCCAAGTCACAGCTTTCTCCTACGAGCAGTACTTC CASSQVTAFSYEQYF
TRBJ2-3 - TRBD1 17 TRBV19 TGTGCCAGTAGTCTTTCTGGGACAGGAAACGCCGCAGATACGCAGTATTTT CASSLSGTGNAADTQYF
TRBJ1-2 - TRBD1 15 TRBV7-9 TGTGCCAGCAGCAACTCCGGGACAGGAGCTAATGGCTACACCTTC CASSNSGTGANGYTF
TRBJ2-2 - - 13 TRBV9 TGTGCCAGCAGCCCTTATTACACCGGGGAGCTGTTTTTT CASSPYYTGELFF
TRBJ2-7 - - 11 TRBV7-9 TGTGCCAGCAGCTCTACCTACGAGCAGTACTTC CASSSTYEQYF
TRBJ2-7 once TRBD1 15 TRBV7-2 TGTGCCAGCAGCGTGACCGGGACAGGACTCTACGAGCAGTACTTC CASSVTGTGLYEQYF
TRBJ2-6 - TRBD1 19 TRBV4-3 TGCGCCAGCAGCCAAGATCTTTTGGACAGGGGTGCTGGGGCCAACGGCCTGACTTTC CASSQDLLDRGAGANGLTF
TRBJ1-3 few - 13 TRBV29-1 TGCAGCGTTGGAGGGCCGGGAGGAAACACCATATATTTT CSVGGPGGNTIYF
TRBJ2-2 - - 16 TRBV7-8 TGTGCCAGCAGCTTATTGGCAGGACAGTACACCGGGGAGCTGTTTTTT CASSLLAGQYTGELFF
TRBJ2-1 - - 12 TRBV18 TGTGCCAGCTCACCTACTTCGAGTGAGCAGTTCTTC CASSPTSSEQFF
TRBJ2-5 few - 13 TRBV4-1 TGCGCCAGCAGCCAGCGGATTCAAGAGACCCAGTACTTC CASSQRIQETQYF
TRBJ2-1 - - 13 TRBV6-5 TGTGCCAGCGCCTACAGCTCCTACAATGAGCAGTTCTTC CASAYSSYNEQFF
TRBJ1-5 - - 16 TRBV11-3 TGTGCCAGCAGCCTACCCGGGACTCTAGGCAATCAGCCCCAGCATTTT CASSLPGTLGNQPQHF
TRBJ2-7 - - 14 TRBV18 TGTGCCAGCTCACCCCCCCGGAGCGAGGCCGAGCAGTACTTC CASSPPRSEAEQYF
TRBJ1-2 - TRBD1 15 TRBV7-9 TGTGCCAGCAGCTCAGAGGGGGCCCCTAACTATGGCTACACCTTC CASSSEGAPNYGYTF
TRBJ2-3 - TRBD1 15 TRBV28 TGTGCCAGCACCGCGGACAGGGTCAGCACAGATACGCAGTATTTT CASTADRVSTDTQYF
TRBJ2-3 - - 15 TRBV25-1 TGTGCCAGCAGTCGTCCGGACTATCCGGTAGATACGCAGTATTTT CASSRPDYPVDTQYF
TRBJ2-1 - TRBD2 15 TRBV6-5 TGTGCCAGCAGTCGTAGCGGGAGCTCCTACAATGAGCAGTTCTTC CASSRSGSSYNEQFF